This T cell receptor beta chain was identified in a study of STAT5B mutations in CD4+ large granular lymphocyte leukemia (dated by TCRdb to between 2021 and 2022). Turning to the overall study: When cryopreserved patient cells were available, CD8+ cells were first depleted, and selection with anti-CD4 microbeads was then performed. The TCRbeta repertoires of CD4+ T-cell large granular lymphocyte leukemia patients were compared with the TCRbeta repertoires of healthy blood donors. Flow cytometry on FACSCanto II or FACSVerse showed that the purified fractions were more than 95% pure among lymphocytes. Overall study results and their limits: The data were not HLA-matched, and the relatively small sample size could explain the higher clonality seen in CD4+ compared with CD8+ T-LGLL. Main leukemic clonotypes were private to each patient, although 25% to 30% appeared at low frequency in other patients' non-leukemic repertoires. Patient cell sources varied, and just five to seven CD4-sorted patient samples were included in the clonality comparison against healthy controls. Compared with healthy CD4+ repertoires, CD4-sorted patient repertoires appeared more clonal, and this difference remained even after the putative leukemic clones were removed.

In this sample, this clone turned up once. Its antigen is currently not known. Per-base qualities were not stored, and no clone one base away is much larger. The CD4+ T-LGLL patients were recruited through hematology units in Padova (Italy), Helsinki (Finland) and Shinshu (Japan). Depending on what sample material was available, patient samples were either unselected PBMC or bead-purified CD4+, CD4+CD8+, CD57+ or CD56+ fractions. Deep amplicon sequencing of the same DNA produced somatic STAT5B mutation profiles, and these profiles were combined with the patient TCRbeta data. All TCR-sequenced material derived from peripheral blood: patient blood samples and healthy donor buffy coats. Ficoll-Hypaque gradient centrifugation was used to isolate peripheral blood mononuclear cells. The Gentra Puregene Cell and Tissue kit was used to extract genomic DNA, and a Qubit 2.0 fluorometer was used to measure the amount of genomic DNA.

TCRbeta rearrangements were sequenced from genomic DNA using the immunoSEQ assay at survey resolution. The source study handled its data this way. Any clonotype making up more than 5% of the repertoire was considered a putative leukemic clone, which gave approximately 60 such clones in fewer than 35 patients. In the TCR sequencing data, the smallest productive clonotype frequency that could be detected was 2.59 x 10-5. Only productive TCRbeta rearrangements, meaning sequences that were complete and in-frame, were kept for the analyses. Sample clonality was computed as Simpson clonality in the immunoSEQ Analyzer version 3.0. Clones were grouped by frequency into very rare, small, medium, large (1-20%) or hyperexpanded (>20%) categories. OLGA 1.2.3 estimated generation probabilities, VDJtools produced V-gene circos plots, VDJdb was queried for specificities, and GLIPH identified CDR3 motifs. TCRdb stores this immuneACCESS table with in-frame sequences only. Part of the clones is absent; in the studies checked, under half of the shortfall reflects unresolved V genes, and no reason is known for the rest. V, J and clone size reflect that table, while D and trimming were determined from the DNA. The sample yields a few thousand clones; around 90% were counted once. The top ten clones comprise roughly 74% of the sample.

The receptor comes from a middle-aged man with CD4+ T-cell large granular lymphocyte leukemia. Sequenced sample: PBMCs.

CDR3 region: CSVAPGQGSGEQYF. The DNA sequence reads TGCAGCGTGGCGCCGGGACAGGGGAGTGGCGAGCAGTACTTC. The rearrangement combines TRBV29-1 with TRBJ2-7, and 10 junctional nucleotides match TRBD1. After removal of 6 bases from V and 6 bases from J, the junction retains 11 bases not matched to a gene. In the germline V gene, CDR1 corresponds to SQVTM and CDR2 to ANQGSEA. Its CDR3 holds 14 amino acids, cysteine through phenylalanine. The CDR3 DNA has 42 bases and is translated from base 1.